Sequencing of this TCR beta chain was carried out in a study of beta chain features in type 1 diabetes. cDNA synthesis used the whole RNA isolate, giving expressed TCRB sequences. Only in-frame clones appear in the TCRdb table, and some are missing; sequencing was by immunoSEQ multiplex PCR. This sample yields approximately 150,000 clones, of which 8.5% to 12% are seen a single time; approximately 1.3% belongs to the top ten. Study results and limitations: Lower insertion and higher deletion counts appeared at VDJ junctions in type 1 diabetes patients. Although PCR might favor shorter templates, it would do so equally in patients and controls. Using cDNA template may skew counts toward highly expressing activated cells.

Germline V gene sequence: CDR1 SQVTM, CDR2 ANQGSEA. V lost 4 bases and J lost 7; bases outside the gene matches: 3. This CDR3 region has 11 residues. This clone has only a few counts. As yet, its antigen is unknown. The chain is built from TRBV29-1 and TRBJ1-2, with 7 bases lining up with TRBD1. The sequenced sample was naive CD4+ T cells from blood. This sequence originates from a man younger than 30 in good health. In DNA form, the CDR3 reads TGCAGCGTTGGACAGGGCGGTGGCTACACCTTC. Translated, it gives CSVGQGGGYTF.